The 12 T cell receptor beta chains presented below share a single source sample, sequenced in a study of cytomegalovirus exposure and HLA in healthy donors. The method was immunoSEQ multiplex PCR; TCRdb's version includes in-frame clones alone and lacks a portion of them. The repertoire holds 220,000 or so clones, with roughly 83% as singletons. Sample: PBMCs. These receptors originate from a woman in her 30s in good health and CMV-seropositive.

The chain employs TRBV5-5 and TRBJ2-1; 7 bases fit TRBD2. CDR1 and CDR2 from the germline V gene are SGHKS and YYEKEE (reference sequence). J was trimmed by 2 bases and V by 2 bases; bases with no gene match: 4. This CDR3 contains 15 residues. The CDR3 DNA reads as TGTGCCAGCAGCTTCACCGGGACTACCTACAATGAGCAGTTCTTC. Translation gives CASSFTGTTYNEQFF.

This chain uses TRBV2 with TRBJ2-1, with D perhaps being TRBD1 or TRBD2 (5 bases each). The CDR3 spans 15 residues. Per germline, CDR1 SNHLY and CDR2 FYNNEI. V lost 5 bases and J 3 bases, leaving 14 bases between the germline ends. The DNA of the CDR3 is TGTGCCAGCAGTTCCGGGACCGTCAGCTACAATGAGCAGTTCTTC. Translating gives CASSSGTVSYNEQFF. Using reference TRBV2 and TRBJ2-1 for the parts outside the CDR3, the full variable domain is EPEVTQTPSHQVTQMGQEVILRCVPISNHLYFYWYRQILGQKVEFLVSFYNNEISEKSEIFDDQFSVERPDGSNFTLKIRSTKLEDSAMYFCASSSGTVSYNEQFFGPGTRLTVL.

This chain uses TRBV10-3 with TRBJ1-4; D unresolved. The CDR3 length is 15 residues. From germline, CDR1 is ENHRY and CDR2 SYGVKD. Trimming shortened V by 10 bases and J by 1 base, and 16 bases separated the two germline ends. The CDR3 DNA reads TGTGCCACCTCGGAGGGCTCGGGAACTAATGAAAAACTGTTTTTT. It is translated as CATSEGSGTNEKLFF.

The CDR3 DNA reads as TGCGCCAGCAGCCCAGCCCCGGGACAGGGGTGGACCGGGGAGCTGTTTTTT. Its translation: CASSPAPGQGWTGELFF. V usage is TRBV5-1 and J usage is TRBJ2-2, with TRBD1 matching over 10 bases. Germline V CDR1 and CDR2: SGHRS, YFSETQ. The CDR3 contains 17 residues. The J segment lost 5 bases and the V segment lost 4 bases, leaving 11 bases of the junction unmatched.

CDR3 amino acids: CASSLSGVGNQPQHF. CDR3 coding DNA: TGTGCCAGCAGCTTATCAGGGGTTGGAAATCAGCCCCAGCATTTT. This sequence joins TRBV11-2 and TRBJ1-5, with D possibly being TRBD1 (6 bases). CDR3 length equals 15 residues. Per the germline V gene, CDR1 is SGHAT and CDR2 is FQNNGV. Trimming stripped 2 bases from V and 4 bases from J, with 12 bases between.

The chain links TRBV11-2 to TRBJ1-2; D might be TRBD1 (5 bases). CDR1 SGHAT and CDR2 FQNNGV come from the germline V gene. This CDR3 is 15 amino acids long. The V end was cut by 5 bases, the J end by 2 bases, with 15 bases between. The CDR3 nucleotides read TGTGCCAGCAGCCTTGAGGGCGGGGGAAACTATGGCTACACCTTC. This translates into CASSLEGGGNYGYTF.

The chain joins TRBV9 to TRBJ1-1; D is undetermined. Germline V gene lookup returns CDR1 SGDLS and CDR2 YYNGEE. The CDR3 is 14 amino acids. With 0 bases removed from V and 3 bases from J, the gap between germline ends came to 9 bases. The CDR3 is CASSVDGADTEAFF. Here the CDR3 DNA reads TGTGCCAGCAGCGTAGACGGCGCGGACACTGAAGCTTTCTTT.

This CDR3 is CASSPGQGADTQYF. Written as DNA, the CDR3 is TGCGCCAGCAGCCCCGGACAGGGGGCAGATACGCAGTATTTT. This chain uses TRBV4-1 with TRBJ2-3, with TRBD1 identical over 10 bases. This CDR3 has 14 amino acids. Losses at the gene ends were 4 bases for V and 4 bases for J; bases not matched to a gene: 2. Per the germline V gene, CDR1 is MGHRA and CDR2 is YSYEKL.

The chain combines TRBV11-3 with TRBJ2-7, with TRBD1 as a possible D gene (6 bases). Trimming removed 0 bases from V and 4 bases from J, with 19 bases in between. The V gene's germline CDR1 is SGHNT and CDR2 YENEEA. The CDR3 runs 17 residues. CDR3 coding DNA: TGTGCCAGCAGCTTAGATCGGCCCTCAGGGGTGCTATACGAGCAGTACTTC. Its protein is CASSLDRPSGVLYEQYF.

The gene calls are TRBV18 and TRBJ1-5; 11 nucleotides line up with TRBD1. J was trimmed by 6 bases and V by 6 bases; bases with no gene match: 10. Looked up from germline, CDR1 is KGHSH and CDR2 is LQKENI. This CDR3 spans 16 amino acids. The CDR3 loop reads CASSLGTGGMSQPQHF. The CDR3, as DNA: TGTGCCAGCTCCCTCGGGACAGGGGGAATGTCTCAGCCCCAGCATTTT.

The sample holds one count of this clone. The V and J genes are TRBV4-1 and TRBJ2-7; TRBD2 aligns across 7 bases. CDR3 length equals 15 residues. The germline V gene encodes CDR1 MGHRA and CDR2 YSYEKL. V dropped 4 bases and J dropped 4; count of bases not matched to a gene: 10. In nucleotides, the CDR3 is TGCGCCAGCAGCCTAGAGGGACTACCAATATACGAGCAGTACTTC. Its translation is CASSLEGLPIYEQYF.

The rearrangement links TRBV6-1 to TRBJ2-1; TRBD2 might be the D (6 bases). Trimming stripped 7 bases from V and 5 bases from J, with 18 bases between. Germline assignment: CDR1 MNHNS and CDR2 SASEGT. This CDR3 spans 15 amino acids. The CDR3 here is CASIRVSGLDNEQFF. CDR3 nucleotides: TGTGCCAGCATACGGGTGAGCGGGTTGGACAATGAGCAGTTCTTC.